Presented here are 10 T cell receptor beta chains from one specimen sequenced in a study of vaccination effects on CD4 cells after COVID-19. Profiled with immunoSEQ multiplex PCR; TCRdb holds only in-frame clones, not every one. Altogether about 66,000 clones are present, 70% to 80% being singletons, with the ten largest covering 2% to 3%. Scientists isolated CD4+ T cells after an approximately 10-day culture period ended. It was two doses of either the BNT162b2 or mRNA-1273 vaccine that participants received. These receptors have no identified antigens. Material: CD4+ T cells from PBMCs cultured without peptide, obtained after COVID-19 vaccination. These receptor sequences come from a human donor who received a COVID-19 vaccine.

In the case of this clone: The germline gene is not matched at one end of the junction; a read error may be the cause. The chain has TRBV2 and TRBJ2-5, with 11 bases that match TRBD1. Germline V lookup: CDR1 SNHLY, CDR2 FYNNEI. The CDR3 sequence is 13 residues long. The CDR3 DNA follows: TGTGCCAGCAGTGAAACGGGACAGGGGGTAGTACACTTC. It encodes CASSETGQGVVHF.

The chain combines TRBV19 with TRBJ1-2, with 7 bases matching TRBD1. J lost 4 bases, V lost 5 bases, and 10 bases had no gene match. Germline V gives CDR1 LNHDA, CDR2 SQIVND (reference sequence). This CDR3 spans 15 amino acids. The CDR3 DNA is TGTGCCAGTAGTGTCCGACAGGGAGCTCCCTATGGCTACACCTTC. Translating gives CASSVRQGAPYGYTF.

The chain joins TRBV18 to TRBJ1-3; a possible D gene is TRBD1 (5 bases). V was clipped by 6 bases and J by 0 bases, with 18 bases between them. The CDR3 length is 17 residues. In germline, CDR1 is KGHSH, CDR2 LQKENI. The DNA of the CDR3 is TGTGCCAGCTCCAAGATAACGACAGCGAGCTCTGGAAACACCATATATTTT. As protein: CASSKITTASSGNTIYF.

V usage is TRBV7-3 and J usage is TRBJ2-2; 7 bases line up with TRBD2. Germline V gene data show CDR1 as SGHTA and CDR2 as FQGTGA. V dropped 8 bases and J dropped 0; count of bases not matched to a gene: 3. This CDR3 is built from 14 residues. CDR3 amino acids: CASGRGANTGELFF. CDR3 in DNA: TGTGCCAGCGGCCGGGGGGCGAACACCGGGGAGCTGTTTTTT.

The chain is built from TRBV4-1 and TRBJ2-5; TRBD1 matches at 8 bases. Germline assignment: CDR1 MGHRA and CDR2 YSYEKL. This CDR3 comprises 17 residues. V was clipped by 1 base and J by 5 bases; unmatched bases: 12. The chain's CDR3 is CASSQVFRQGFVETQYF. CDR3 coding DNA: TGCGCCAGCAGCCAAGTCTTTCGACAGGGGTTCGTTGAGACCCAGTACTTC.

The rearrangement links TRBV18 to TRBJ1-1; possible D gene TRBD1, 5 bases. The V end lost 6 bases, the J end lost 0 bases, and 8 bases lay between the germline ends. There are 13 residues in the CDR3. The germline CDR1 and CDR2 sequences are KGHSH and LQKENI. The CDR3 DNA is TGTGCCAGCTCGGACACCATGAACACTGAAGCTTTCTTT. Encoded protein: CASSDTMNTEAFF.

This chain uses TRBV24-1 with TRBJ1-5, with D unresolved. In germline, CDR1 is KGHDR, CDR2 SFDVKD. The CDR3 spans 14 residues. V was cut by 4 bases and J by 5 bases, with 11 bases left in between. CDR3 sequence: CATSDPAGHQPQHF. As DNA, the CDR3 is TGTGCCACCAGTGACCCGGCGGGCCATCAGCCCCAGCATTTT.

This chain connects TRBV5-1 to TRBJ1-2; D may be TRBD1 (5 bases). CDR3 length: 16 amino acids. With 0 bases removed from V and 6 bases from J, the gap between germline ends came to 18 bases. Germline values: CDR1 SGHRS, CDR2 YFSETQ. The CDR3 DNA follows: TGCGCCAGCAGCTTGGATCAACCGGGGGAGTTCGATGGCTACACCTTC. It codes for CASSLDQPGEFDGYTF.

This chain joins TRBV12-3 or TRBV12-4 and TRBJ2-2; D uncertain. The CDR3 length is 13 residues. The V and J ends lost 6 bases and 2 bases respectively, with 7 bases between them. The CDR3 spells CASSPQNTGELFF. The CDR3 coding sequence is TGTGCCAGCAGCCCCCAAAACACCGGGGAGCTGTTTTTT.

The CDR3 sequence is CATSSNGAGNTIYF. DNA of the CDR3: TGTGCCACTTCGAGTAATGGTGCTGGAAACACCATATATTTT. This chain joins TRBV19 and TRBJ1-3, with D uncertain. CDR1 LNHDA and CDR2 SQIVND come from the germline V gene (reference sequence). There are 14 residues in the CDR3. Deletions cut 10 bases from V and 2 bases from J, with 15 bases between.